These 26 T cell receptor beta chains were all obtained from the same sample, sequenced in a study of T cell changes during pregnancy in multiple sclerosis. TCRdb's copy holds only in-frame clones and misses some; the assay was immunoSEQ multiplex PCR. Among some 93,000 clones listed, approximately 92% were seen once. The sequencing used peripheral blood, collected after pregnancy. The source is a female donor with multiple sclerosis, enrolled in a pregnancy study.

The genes are TRBV5-1 and TRBJ1-2; 7 nucleotides line up with TRBD1. Germline V gene sequence: CDR1 SGHRS, CDR2 YFSETQ. The CDR3 is made up of 12 amino acids. J was trimmed by 12 bases and V by 4 bases; bases with no gene match: 9. The CDR3 DNA reads TGCGCCAGCAGCCCCCTCCAGGGGGAGAACACCTTC. This encodes CASSPLQGENTF.

DNA of the CDR3: TGTGCCAGCAGCCCGGGGACTAGCGGGAGGACCTCCTACGAGCAGTACTTC. This translates into CASSPGTSGRTSYEQYF. The chain joins TRBV13 to TRBJ2-7; 15 bases are shared with TRBD2. Germline V gene sequence: CDR1 PRHDT, CDR2 FYEKMQ (reference sequence). Trimming cost V 5 bases and J 0 bases; bases outside gene matches: 5. The CDR3 runs to 17 residues.

The chain uses TRBV10-3 and TRBJ1-2; D uncertain. The V and J ends lost 0 bases and 0 bases respectively, with 5 bases between them. This CDR3 is built from 14 residues. The germline V gene has CDR1 ENHRY and CDR2 SYGVKD. In DNA, the CDR3 is TGTGCCATCAGTGAGTCCACACCTAACTATGGCTACACCTTC. Translated, it gives CAISESTPNYGYTF.

The V gene is TRBV10-1, the J gene TRBJ1-2; D unresolved. The CDR3 has 13 residues. CDR1 and CDR2 from the germline V gene are WNHNN and SYGVQD (reference sequence). Trimming stripped 3 bases from V and 4 bases from J, with 9 bases between. The CDR3 sequence is CASSDAGTYGYTF. CDR3 sequence (DNA): TGCGCCAGCAGTGACGCGGGAACCTATGGCTACACCTTC.

The chain recombines TRBV30 with TRBJ2-2; possible D gene TRBD1, 6 bases. The CDR3 consists of 15 residues. Looked up from germline, CDR1 is GTSNPN and CDR2 is SVGIG (reference sequence). V lost 3 bases and J 3 bases, leaving 14 bases between the germline ends. The CDR3 region is CAWSDPGHHTGELFF. The CDR3 region has the DNA TGTGCCTGGAGCGACCCGGGACATCACACCGGGGAGCTGTTTTTT.

The chain couples TRBV7-7 to TRBJ2-1; 16 bases agree with TRBD2. The germline V gene encodes CDR1 SSHAT and CDR2 FNYEAQ (reference sequence). Trimming took 5 bases from V and 4 from J; bases not matched to a gene: 5. The CDR3 extends over 17 amino acids. CDR3 sequence reads: CASSPGLAGGLYNEQFF. CDR3 coding DNA: TGTGCCAGCAGCCCGGGACTAGCGGGGGGGCTATACAATGAGCAGTTCTTC.

The genes are TRBV9 and TRBJ1-6; D is perhaps TRBD1 (5 bases). From germline, CDR1 is SGDLS and CDR2 YYNGEE. Trimming left V 0 bases short and J 6 bases short, with 10 bases between. This CDR3 has 15 amino acids. CDR3: CASSVDWGLNSPLHF. The CDR3 nucleotides read TGTGCCAGCAGCGTAGACTGGGGCCTTAATTCACCCCTCCACTTT.

This sequence joins TRBV18 and TRBJ1-6; TRBD1 aligns across 9 bases. The J segment lost 12 bases and the V segment lost 1 base, leaving 4 bases of the junction unmatched. CDR3 size: 14 residues. Germline lookup yields CDR1 KGHSH and CDR2 LQKENI. CDR3 nucleotide sequence: TGTGCCAGCTCACCACGACAGGGGGACGGACCCCTCCACTTT. This gives the protein CASSPRQGDGPLHF.

The chain recombines TRBV30 with TRBJ1-4; TRBD1 might be the D (6 bases). CDR3 length equals 16 residues. Trimming pared 5 bases from V and 6 bases from J, leaving 22 bases between. Germline V lookup: CDR1 GTSNPN, CDR2 SVGIG (reference sequence). The CDR3 DNA follows: TGTGCCTGGGGAGACAGGCGCCCCGACCGAGATGAAAAACTGTTTTTT. As protein: CAWGDRRPDRDEKLFF.

The chain employs TRBV2 and TRBJ2-7, with 10 nucleotides matching TRBD2. After removal of 11 bases from V and 0 bases from J, the junction contained 10 bases not matched to a gene. The CDR3 contains 15 residues. The germline gives CDR1 SNHLY, CDR2 FYNNEI. CDR3 nucleotides: TGTGCCTCCTCGGGGCTAGCGGGGGACTCCTACGAGCAGTACTTC. The encoded protein is CASSGLAGDSYEQYF.

V usage is TRBV29-1 and J usage is TRBJ1-1, with 9 bases that match TRBD1. CDR1 and CDR2 (germline): SQVTM, ANQGSEA. The CDR3 is made up of 11 amino acids. With 5 bases clipped from V and 8 bases from J, the junction kept 3 bases outside the gene matches. CDR3 DNA sequence: TGCAGCGTTTTTGGACAGGGGGAAGCTTTCTTT. Translated, it gives CSVFGQGEAFF.

The J gene is TRBJ2-7, the V gene TRBV5-1, with unresolved D. The CDR3 runs to 11 residues. Trimming removed 4 bases at V and 3 bases at J, with 5 bases between. Germline-derived CDR1 and CDR2 are SGHRS and YFSETQ. The CDR3 sequence: CASSLFYEQYF. The CDR3 nucleotides read TGCGCCAGCAGCCTTTTCTACGAGCAGTACTTC.

This clone has just one count. The V gene is TRBV10-1, the J gene TRBJ2-7; TRBD1 matches at 8 bases. CDR3 length: 15 residues. V shed 3 bases, J shed 3 bases, and the junction held 7 bases outside the gene matches. CDR1 is WNHNN and CDR2 is SYGVQD in the germline V gene (reference sequence). Here the CDR3 DNA reads TGCGCCAGCAGTGACGGGTCAGGGGGCAGCTACGAGCAGTACTTC. As protein: CASSDGSGGSYEQYF.

V and J are TRBV6-6 and TRBJ1-4; unclear D gene. The CDR3 runs to 15 residues. The V gene lost 1 base and the J gene lost 4 bases, with 10 bases spanning the gap. Germline V gives CDR1 MNHNY, CDR2 SVGAGI (reference sequence). CDR3 nucleotide sequence: TGTGCCAGCAGTTACTGGCAGAGAGGTAATGAAAAACTGTTTTTT. Translated: CASSYWQRGNEKLFF.

V and J are TRBV7-6 and TRBJ2-7, with D maybe TRBD2 (7 bases). CDR1 and CDR2 (germline): SGHVS, FNYEAQ. The CDR3 spans 13 residues. V gave up 5 bases and J gave up 6 bases, with 14 bases separating them. The CDR3 spells CASSPSGGPEQYF. CDR3 in DNA: TGTGCCAGCAGCCCCTCGGGGGGCCCCGAGCAGTACTTC. Together with reference TRBV7-6 and TRBJ2-7, the CDR3 gives the full variable domain: GAGVSQSPRYKVTKRGQDVALRCDPISGHVSLYWYRQALGQGPEFLTYFNYEAQQDKSGLPNDRFSAERPEGSISTLTIQRTEQRDSAMYRCASSPSGGPEQYFGPGTRLTVT.

The chain is built from TRBV5-1 and TRBJ2-3, with a weak D call TRBD2 (6 bases). The CDR3 spans 16 residues. Germline CDR1 and CDR2: SGHRS and YFSETQ. Trimming shortened V by 3 bases and J by 6 bases, and 20 bases separated the two germline ends. The CDR3 sequence is CASSYGGEGRIDTQYF. The CDR3 DNA reads TGCGCCAGCAGCTACGGGGGAGAAGGGAGGATCGATACGCAGTATTTT.

This chain connects TRBV5-4 to TRBJ2-5; TRBD2 matches 11 bases. Looked up from germline, CDR1 is SGHNT and CDR2 is YYREEE (reference sequence). Germline trimming cut 4 bases from V and 5 bases from J; bases unmatched to any gene: 4. The CDR3 has 14 amino acids. The CDR3 protein is CASSTTSGGETQYF. In DNA, the CDR3 is TGTGCCAGCAGCACAACTAGCGGGGGCGAGACCCAGTACTTC.

V gene TRBV14 combines with J gene TRBJ2-5, with D tentatively TRBD1 (5 bases). The CDR3 loop spans 13 amino acids. V was pared by 4 bases and J by 4 bases, with 10 bases between. CDR1 and CDR2 (germline): SGHDN, FVKESK. This CDR3 is CASSRGLGETQYF. CDR3 bases: TGTGCCAGCAGCCGGGGCCTGGGAGAGACCCAGTACTTC.

The chain links TRBV9 to TRBJ2-1, with 12 bases identical to TRBD2. V gave up 4 bases and J gave up 9 bases; unmatched junction bases: 11. The CDR3 sequence is 16 residues long. Germline V CDR1 and CDR2: SGDLS, YYNGEE. CDR3 protein: CASSPELAGGSGEQFF. CDR3 DNA: TGTGCCAGCAGCCCTGAACTAGCGGGAGGTAGCGGTGAGCAGTTCTTC.

The V call is TRBV25-1, the J call TRBJ1-4, with D uncertain. CDR1 is MGHDK and CDR2 is SYGVNS in the germline V gene. The V end lost 1 base, the J end lost 7 bases, and 19 bases lay between the germline ends. The CDR3 consists of 17 residues. DNA for the CDR3: TGTGCCAGCAGTGAATTTTTTCGGGGATATCCTTCTGAAAAACTGTTTTTT. It codes for CASSEFFRGYPSEKLFF.

The rearrangement links TRBV29-1 to TRBJ1-5, with 8 bases lining up with TRBD1. V gave up 4 bases and J gave up 5 bases; unmatched junction bases: 4. From germline, CDR1 is SQVTM and CDR2 ANQGSEA. The CDR3 contains 13 residues. CDR3 residues: CSVGQGPDQPQHF. DNA for the CDR3: TGCAGCGTTGGACAGGGGCCGGATCAGCCCCAGCATTTT.

J is TRBJ2-7 and V is TRBV7-9; D may be TRBD1 (6 bases). Deletions cut 5 bases from V and 7 bases from J, with 15 bases between. Germline V gene sequence: CDR1 SEHNR, CDR2 FQNEAQ (reference sequence). The CDR3 loop spans 13 amino acids. The CDR3: CASSLDSLREQYF. In DNA form, the CDR3 reads TGTGCCAGCAGCCTGGACAGCCTAAGGGAGCAGTACTTC.

This clone was recorded a few times. The gene calls are TRBV6-5 and TRBJ2-1; 7 positions agree with TRBD1. CDR1 is MNHEY, CDR2 SVGAGI, per germline. V trimming: 2 bases; J trimming: 11 bases; junction bases outside the gene matches: 6. CDR3 length: 13 amino acids. The CDR3 DNA follows: TGTGCCAGCAGTTACACGAAACAGGGGAAGCAGTTCTTC. It is translated as CASSYTKQGKQFF.

The chain couples TRBV10-3 to TRBJ2-7; perhaps TRBD1 as D (6 bases). The CDR3 has 15 residues. V gave up 2 bases and J gave up 2 bases, with 13 bases separating them. The germline gives CDR1 ENHRY, CDR2 SYGVKD. This CDR3 is CAISEARQGPYEQYF. DNA of the CDR3: TGTGCCATCAGTGAGGCAAGGCAGGGGCCCTACGAGCAGTACTTC.

The chain links TRBV5-4 to TRBJ2-5, with a possible D match to TRBD1 (6 bases). The CDR3 runs 18 residues. The germline V gene has CDR1 SGHNT and CDR2 YYREEE (reference sequence). V dropped 3 bases and J dropped 1 base, with 22 bases sitting between them. The CDR3 here is CASSYKVDRVDSQETQYF. In DNA, the CDR3 is TGTGCCAGCAGCTATAAAGTCGATAGAGTGGACAGCCAAGAGACCCAGTACTTC.

V and J are TRBV6-5 and TRBJ2-6; D perhaps matches TRBD1 (6 bases). V lost 2 bases, J lost 1 base, and 6 bases lay in between. CDR3 length: 15 amino acids. CDR1 MNHEY and CDR2 SVGAGI come from the germline V gene. As DNA, the CDR3 is TGTGCCAGCAGTTACACAGGGTCTGGGGCCAACGTCCTGACTTTC. Translating gives CASSYTGSGANVLTF.